What follows are 14 T cell receptor beta chains derived from one specimen sequenced in a study of blood T cell repertoires in COVID-19 (dated by TCRdb to the early 2020s). Library generation was performed with the immunoSEQ multiplex PCR assay. In its TCRdb copy, this immuneACCESS table keeps in-frame sequences only and misses some clones. Where compared with another copy, unresolved V genes explain less than half of these, and the others have no known cause. The sample records around 280,000 clones, 87% of which are singletons. The top ten clones comprise approximately 5.7% of the sample. Material for sequencing was PBMCs or T cells enriched from blood (not recorded which). These receptors originate from a woman in her thirties or forties who had recovered from COVID-19.

V and J are TRBV27 and TRBJ1-4; D possibly corresponds to TRBD1 (5 bases). This CDR3 has 13 amino acids. Trimming cost V 5 bases and J 8 bases, with 12 bases left between them. Germline CDR1 is MNHEY and CDR2 is SMNVEV (reference sequence). The CDR3 DNA reads TGTGCCAGCAGTCCCAGGGTAGTGGAAAAACTGTTTTTT. This sequence encodes CASSPRVVEKLFF.

J is TRBJ1-4 and V is TRBV6-6; D possibly corresponds to TRBD1 (6 bases). V gave up 8 bases and J gave up 3 bases, with 19 bases separating them. Germline V gene data show CDR1 as MNHNY and CDR2 as SVGAGI (reference sequence). CDR3 length equals 16 residues. This CDR3 is CASGKSAGAANEKLFF. CDR3 coding DNA: TGTGCCAGCGGAAAGAGCGCGGGGGCGGCTAATGAAAAACTGTTTTTT.

This rearrangement joins TRBV15 to TRBJ2-1; 11 bases align to TRBD2. This CDR3 has 21 amino acids. CDR1 and CDR2 (germline): LNHNV, YYDKDF (reference sequence). Trimming took 5 bases from V and 3 from J; bases not matched to a gene: 21. CDR3 DNA: TGTGCCACCAGCTCTCGAATGCCCTTAGCGGGAGGGCTAAATTTCTACAATGAGCAGTTCTTC. Amino acid sequence: CATSSRMPLAGGLNFYNEQFF.

This chain joins TRBV5-8 and TRBJ2-7; 8 bases are shared with TRBD1. The CDR3 is 15 amino acids. Germline values: CDR1 SGHTS, CDR2 YDEGEE. The ends lost 5 bases at V and 5 bases at J; junction bases unmatched: 12. CDR3 DNA: TGTGCCAGCAGATCAACAGGGGGTAGAGTCCACGAGCAGTACTTC. It encodes CASRSTGGRVHEQYF.

The chain employs TRBV7-9 and TRBJ1-2; the D gene is possibly TRBD1 (5 bases). In germline, CDR1 is SEHNR, CDR2 FQNEAQ (reference sequence). The CDR3 runs 16 residues. V lost 1 base and J lost 2, with 14 bases in between. CDR3 DNA: TGTGCCAGCAGCTTAGGCGGCCACGGGGGGAACTATGGCTACACCTTC. Translated, it gives CASSLGGHGGNYGYTF.

This chain uses TRBV5-1 with TRBJ2-1; D possibly corresponds to TRBD2 (6 bases). The germline CDR1 and CDR2 sequences are SGHRS and YFSETQ. This CDR3 has 14 amino acids. Trimming removed 2 bases at V and 5 bases at J, with 11 bases between. The chain's CDR3 is CASSFGTGHNEQFF. The DNA for the CDR3 is TGCGCCAGCAGCTTCGGGACTGGCCACAATGAGCAGTTCTTC. Filled out from reference TRBV5-1 and TRBJ2-1, the complete variable domain reads KAGVTQTPRYLIKTRGQQVTLSCSPISGHRSVSWYQQTPGQGLQFLFEYFSETQRNKGNFPGRFSGRQFSNSRSEMNVSTLELGDSALYLCASSFGTGHNEQFFGPGTRLTVL.

The genes are TRBV6-6 and TRBJ1-3, with D uncertain. Trimming stripped 7 bases from V and 5 bases from J, with 12 bases between. Germline V CDR1 and CDR2: MNHNY, SVGAGI (reference sequence). The CDR3 loop spans 13 amino acids. The CDR3 protein is CASTFGSRNTIYF. The CDR3, as DNA: TGTGCCAGCACTTTCGGGTCTCGAAACACCATATATTTT.

The V gene is TRBV5-1, the J gene TRBJ2-6, with D unresolved. Trimming shortened V by 1 base and J by 2 bases, and 13 bases separated the two germline ends. Germline CDR1 is SGHRS and CDR2 is YFSETQ. This CDR3 contains 17 residues. CDR3 region: CASSLLSWSAGANVLTF. CDR3 coding DNA: TGCGCCAGCAGCTTGTTATCTTGGAGTGCTGGGGCCAACGTCCTGACTTTC.

The genes are TRBV6-2 or TRBV6-3 and TRBJ1-2; a possible D gene is TRBD1 (5 bases). Germline loops: CDR1 MNHEY, CDR2 SVGEGT. CDR3 size: 15 residues. V lost 2 bases and J lost 3, with 13 bases in between. CDR3 residues: CASSYAGKADYGYTF. In nucleotides, the CDR3 is TGTGCCAGCAGTTACGCAGGGAAGGCGGACTATGGCTACACCTTC.

The J gene is TRBJ1-1, the V gene TRBV7-9; 8 bases are a match to TRBD1. V shed 5 bases and J 6 bases; nucleotides not matched to a gene: 11. Germline CDR1 SEHNR, CDR2 FQNEAQ (reference sequence). This CDR3 region has 15 residues. The CDR3 here is CASSTYRGVASEAFF. The CDR3, as DNA: TGTGCCAGCAGCACCTACAGGGGGGTCGCGTCTGAAGCTTTCTTT. Complete variable domain (other parts from reference TRBV7-9 and TRBJ1-1): DTGVSQNPRHKITKRGQNVTFRCDPISEHNRLYWYRQTLGQGPEFLTYFQNEAQLEKSRLLSDRFSAERPKGSFSTLEIQRTEQGDSAMYLCASSTYRGVASEAFFGQGTRLTVV.

This clone is a singleton in its sample. V gene TRBV6-5 combines with J gene TRBJ2-7, with D perhaps TRBD1 (6 bases). The CDR3 runs 15 residues. Trimming removed 6 bases at V and 3 bases at J, with 18 bases between. The germline CDR1 and CDR2 sequences are MNHEY and SVGAGI. CDR3 in DNA: TGTGCCAGCAGCAACACCCGGACAGCCATCTACGAGCAGTACTTC. It specifies CASSNTRTAIYEQYF.

The chain has TRBV2 and TRBJ2-7; 9 positions match TRBD2. Germline V gene lookup returns CDR1 SNHLY and CDR2 FYNNEI. The CDR3 is 15 amino acids. With 7 bases clipped from V and 6 bases from J, the junction kept 13 bases outside the gene matches. The CDR3, as DNA: TGTGCCAGCATTGATAGCGGGAGAGGACTGAGCGAGCAGTACTTC. Amino acids: CASIDSGRGLSEQYF.

The chain links TRBV20-1 to TRBJ2-7, with D maybe TRBD2 (5 bases). Trimming removed 3 bases at V and 0 bases at J, with 9 bases between. The CDR3 is 13 amino acids. Per germline, CDR1 DFQATT and CDR2 SNEGSKA (reference sequence). In nucleotides, the CDR3 is TGCAGTGCTAGTTACCGGGGCTCCTACGAGCAGTACTTC. This codes for CSASYRGSYEQYF.

The rearrangement links TRBV10-1 to TRBJ2-1; 10 nucleotides agree with TRBD2. CDR1 and CDR2 (germline): WNHNN, SYGVQD (reference sequence). The CDR3 loop spans 14 amino acids. V lost 3 bases and J lost 10; bases outside the gene matches: 6. The CDR3, as DNA: TGCGCCAGCAGTGAAGCGGGAGGGCCGGAGGAGCAGTTCTTC. Encoded protein: CASSEAGGPEEQFF.